This T cell receptor beta chain emerged from a study of T cell changes during pregnancy in multiple sclerosis (dated by TCRdb to about 2019). About the investigation overall: The study examined how the T cell repertoire changed over the course of pregnancy in women with multiple sclerosis.

V and J are truncated by 1 base and 7 bases respectively, leaving an intervening sequence of 5 bases. Measured from the cysteine to the phenylalanine, the CDR3 is 12 residues long. The read is trimmed to its CDR3 DNA, 36 bases read in frame from base 1. CDR1 MNHEY and CDR2 SMNVEV were looked up in the germline V gene (reference sequence). The receptor library was made with the immunoSEQ multiplex PCR assay. The table comes from immuneACCESS by way of TCRdb, which keeps in-frame sequences with V and J called. Part of the clones is missing from these tables; in studies checked, under half for an unresolved V gene and the rest for unknown reasons. This sample is represented by 65,000 to 90,000 clones; around 90% of them were singletons. The ten largest clones represent 3% to 4% of the sample. To note about this clone: Its antigen is unknown. It has no much larger one-base neighbor in the sample; base qualities were not kept.

The origin of this receptor is a female donor in good health, serving as a control in a pregnancy study. Some clones in this sample may be carry-over from other donors' samples. The specimen was PBMCs, collected in the first trimester of pregnancy. The chain is made from TRBV27 and TRBJ2-1, with the D gene too uncertain to name. The sequence in DNA is TGTGCCAGCAGTTTATTCGGGAATGAGCAGTTCTTC. Protein translation: CASSLFGNEQFF.